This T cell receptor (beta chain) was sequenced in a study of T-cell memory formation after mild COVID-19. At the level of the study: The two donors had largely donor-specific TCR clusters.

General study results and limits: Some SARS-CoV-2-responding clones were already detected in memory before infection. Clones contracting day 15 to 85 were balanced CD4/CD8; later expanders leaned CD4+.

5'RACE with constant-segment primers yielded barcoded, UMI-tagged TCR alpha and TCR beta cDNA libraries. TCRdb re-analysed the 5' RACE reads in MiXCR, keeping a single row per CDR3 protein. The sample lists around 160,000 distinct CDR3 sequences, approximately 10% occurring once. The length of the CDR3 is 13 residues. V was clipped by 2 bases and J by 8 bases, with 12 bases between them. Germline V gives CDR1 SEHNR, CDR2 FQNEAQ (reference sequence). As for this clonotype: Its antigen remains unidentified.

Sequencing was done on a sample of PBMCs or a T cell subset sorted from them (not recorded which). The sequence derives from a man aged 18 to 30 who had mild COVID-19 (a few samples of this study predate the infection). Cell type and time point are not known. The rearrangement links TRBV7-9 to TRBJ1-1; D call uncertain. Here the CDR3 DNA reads TGTGCCAGCAGCTTATTCCAGTCGACCGAAGCTTTCTTT. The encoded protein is CASSLFQSTEAFF.